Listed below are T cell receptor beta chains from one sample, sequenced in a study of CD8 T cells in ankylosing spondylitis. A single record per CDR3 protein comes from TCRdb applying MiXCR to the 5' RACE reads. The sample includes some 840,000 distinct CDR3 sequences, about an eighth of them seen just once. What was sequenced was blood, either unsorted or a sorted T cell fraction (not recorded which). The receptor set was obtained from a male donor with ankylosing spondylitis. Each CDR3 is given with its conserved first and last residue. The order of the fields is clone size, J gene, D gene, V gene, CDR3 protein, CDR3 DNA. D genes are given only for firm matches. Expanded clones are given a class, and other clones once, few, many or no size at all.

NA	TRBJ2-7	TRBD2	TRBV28	CASSYRAPAGGVDYEQYF	TGTGCCAGCAGTTACAGGGCGCCAGCGGGAGGAGTTGACTACGAGCAGTACTTC
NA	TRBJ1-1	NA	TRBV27	CASSLPRAKTTEAFF	TGTGCCAGCAGTCTACCCCGGGCCAAGACGACTGAAGCTTTCTTT
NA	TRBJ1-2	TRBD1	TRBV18	CASSPQRDSVNYGYTF	TGTGCCAGCTCACCACAAAGGGACAGCGTTAACTATGGCTACACCTTC
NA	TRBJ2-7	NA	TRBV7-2	CASSLRQWVYEQYF	TGTGCCAGCAGCTTACGACAGTGGGTATACGAGCAGTACTTC
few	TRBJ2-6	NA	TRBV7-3	CASTQSSTSGANVLTF	TGTGCCAGCACCCAGTCCAGTACCTCTGGGGCCAACGTCCTGACTTTC
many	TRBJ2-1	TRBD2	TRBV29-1	CSVVTSGRPAYNEQFF	TGCAGCGTTGTGACTAGCGGGAGGCCGGCCTACAATGAGCAGTTCTTC
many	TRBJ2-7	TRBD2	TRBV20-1	CSARDPLAGSYEQYF	TGCAGTGCTAGAGATCCCCTAGCGGGATCCTACGAGCAGTACTTC
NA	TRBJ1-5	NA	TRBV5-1	CASSLDPGSDQPQHF	TGCGCCAGCAGCTTGGACCCCGGGAGCGATCAGCCCCAGCATTTT
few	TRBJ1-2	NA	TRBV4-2	CASSQDREGGYTF	TGTGCCAGCAGCCAAGACCGGGAAGGTGGCTACACCTTC
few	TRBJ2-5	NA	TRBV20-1	CSARYRGLGVVETQYF	TGCAGTGCTAGATATCGCGGGCTTGGGGTTGTCGAGACCCAGTACTTC
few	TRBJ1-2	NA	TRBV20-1	CSAKDLGGWYGYTF	TGCAGTGCGAAAGATCTTGGTGGTTGGTATGGCTACACCTTC